This TCR beta chain was profiled in a study of blood T cell repertoires in COVID-19. Background on the study: PBMCs, B-cell-depleted T cells, or T cells provided the cDNA or gDNA that made up the material.

Germline V gene lookup returns CDR1 SGHRS and CDR2 YFSETQ. The V segment lost 0 bases and the J segment 0 bases; nucleotides outside the gene matches: 3. The CDR3 is made up of 17 amino acids. The assay was immunoSEQ multiplex PCR, and TCRdb's table has in-frame clones only and misses some. The sample yields approximately 56,000 clones, 80% to 90% seen once. Seattle participants joined during active infection and were tracked over time. This TCR was recovered from a woman aged 60-70 years with COVID-19, enrolled during active disease. The sample was peripheral blood. The chain is built from TRBV5-1 and TRBJ2-6; the match to TRBD1 covers 7 bases. CDR3 sequence: CASSLGTGVSGANVLTF. CDR3 DNA sequence: TGCGCCAGCAGCTTGGGTACAGGGGTCTCTGGGGCCAACGTCCTGACTTTC.